Sequencing of this T cell receptor (beta chain) was carried out in a study of spatial heterogeneity in lung cancer. For this clonotype: The antigen is not known. A much larger clonotype is one base distant, so this may be a read error.

The time point: sample taken at primary tumor resection. Unsorted tumor, nontumor lung tissue or cryopreserved PBMC supplied the whole RNA. CDR1 is DFQATT, CDR2 SNEGSKA, per germline (reference sequence). Trimming cost V 3 bases and J 1 base, with 13 bases left between them. The CDR3 runs 14 residues. Overall study findings and caveats: Expanded intratumoral alpha and beta TCR counts tracked tumor mutation counts.

MiXCR, applied by TCRdb to the 5' RACE reads, yields one record per CDR3 protein. The table shows some 100,000 distinct CDR3 sequences, with around 4.8% occurring only once. The rearrangement links TRBV20-1 to TRBJ2-7; D ambiguous. The source material was lung tumor tissue, sampled at surgery. The source is a male donor with early-stage non-small cell lung cancer. The CDR3 bases are TGCAGTGCTAGCTCCAGGAGTAGATCCTACGAGCAGTACTTC. Translating gives CSASSRSRSYEQYF.